Listed below are T cell receptor beta chains from one sample, sequenced in a study of radiotherapy plus CTLA-4 blockade in lung cancer. TCRdb keeps only in-frame clones here, not all; method: immunoSEQ multiplex PCR. The sample includes about 45,000 clones, roughly four fifths seen only once; the top ten take 3.5%. The specimen comprised peripheral blood, sampled from a patient treated with radiotherapy plus ipilimumab. These receptor sequences come from a human donor with non-small cell lung cancer who had a complete response to radiotherapy plus ipilimumab. CDR3s include the opening cysteine and the closing phenylalanine or tryptophan. The D gene is left open where the match is weak. Size is omitted from some rows. Given values are once, few, many or a class for expanded clones.

.	15	TRBV19	TRBJ1-5	TRBD1	TGTGCCAGTAGTATCGGACAGGGCCCAGTGCTGCCCCAGCATTTT	CASSIGQGPVLPQHF
.	15	TRBV15	TRBJ2-6	.	TGTGCCACCAGCAGAGCAGGGGCTGGGGCCAACGTCCTGACTTTC	CATSRAGAGANVLTF
.	11	TRBV2	TRBJ2-7	.	TGTGCCAGCAGTGCAGGGTCTGAGCAGTACTTC	CASSAGSEQYF
.	15	TRBV9	TRBJ1-3	.	TGTGCCAGCAGCGTAGTAGGGGGAAGTGGAAACACCATATATTTT	CASSVVGGSGNTIYF
.	12	TRBV11-2	TRBJ1-1	.	TGTGCCAGCAGCTTATCGGGGGGGCACGCTTTCTTT	CASSLSGGHAFF
.	15	TRBV2	TRBJ1-5	TRBD1	TGTGCCAGCAGTGGCCCCCGGGACAGGGGTCAGCCCCAGCATTTT	CASSGPRDRGQPQHF
.	14	TRBV27	TRBJ2-1	.	TGTGCCAGCAGTTTCGAAGGGAGGAACAATGAGCAGTTCTTC	CASSFEGRNNEQFF
.	15	TRBV2	TRBJ2-3	TRBD2	TGTGCCAGCAGTCAGCCTAGCGGGAGGGCTAATACGCAGTATTTT	CASSQPSGRANTQYF
.	15	TRBV28	TRBJ2-1	.	TGTGCCAGCAGTCTCCTGGCACCAAGGGGCAATGAGCAGTTCTTC	CASSLLAPRGNEQFF
.	15	TRBV5-1	TRBJ1-4	.	TGCGCCAGCAGCTTGGCAGGTTCCCCTAATGAAAAACTGTTTTTT	CASSLAGSPNEKLFF
.	15	TRBV28	TRBJ2-2	.	TGTGCCAGCGAACTTGGGGGGAGCCCCCCCGGGGAGCTGTTTTTT	CASELGGSPPGELFF
.	13	TRBV5-4	TRBJ2-2	.	TGTGCCAGCAGCCCCGGGAGCATCGGGGAGCTGTTTTTT	CASSPGSIGELFF
.	13	TRBV19	TRBJ2-2	.	TGTGCCAGTAGTACCCCAGGGGCCGGGGAGCTGTTTTTT	CASSTPGAGELFF
.	13	TRBV6-5	TRBJ2-3	.	TGTGCCAGCAGTTCAAGACTAGGAGATACGCAGTATTTT	CASSSRLGDTQYF
.	15	TRBV19	TRBJ2-7	TRBD2	TGTGCCAGTAGTATAGCAGGGACTAGCGTCTACGAGCAGTACTTC	CASSIAGTSVYEQYF
.	15	TRBV5-6	TRBJ2-1	TRBD2	TGTGCCAGCAGCTTAGCGGGGGGGCTAGGCTATGAGCAGTTCTTC	CASSLAGGLGYEQFF
few	15	TRBV27	TRBJ2-1	.	TGTGCCAGCAGTTTCCTGGGGGGCTCCTACAATGAGCAGTTCTTC	CASSFLGGSYNEQFF
.	16	TRBV4-1	TRBJ2-7	TRBD1	TGCGCCAGCAGCCGGGACGACAGGGAGAGCTCCTACGAGCAGTACTTC	CASSRDDRESSYEQYF
.	11	TRBV25-1	TRBJ2-1	TRBD2	TGTGCCAGCCTCCGGGGGGGTGAGCAGTTCTTC	CASLRGGEQFF
medium-sized	13	TRBV7-2	TRBJ2-7	.	TGTGCCAGCAGCTTATACCCAGCCTACGAGCAGTACTTC	CASSLYPAYEQYF
once	14	TRBV2	TRBJ2-1	.	TGTGCCAGCAGTGGGCCGGGGTGGAACAATGAGCAGTTCTTC	CASSGPGWNNEQFF
.	15	TRBV7-9	TRBJ1-1	.	TGTGCCAGCAGCGGGGGGGCAGGGCGGGTCACTGAAGCTTTCTTT	CASSGGAGRVTEAFF
few	12	TRBV7-9	TRBJ1-6	.	TGTGCCAGCAGCTACAGTGATTCACCCCTCCACTTT	CASSYSDSPLHF
.	13	TRBV2	TRBJ1-2	.	TGTGCCAGCAGTGTGGTAGAGGACTATGGCTACACCTTC	CASSVVEDYGYTF
.	17	TRBV4-3	TRBJ2-3	TRBD2	TGCGCCAGCAGCCAAGATGCTAGCGGCCCTAGCACAGATACGCAGTATTTT	CASSQDASGPSTDTQYF
.	14	TRBV30	TRBJ1-6	.	TGTGCCTGGAGTTGGATGCAGGGAATCTCACCCCTCCACTTT	CAWSWMQGISPLHF
few	13	TRBV30	TRBJ2-1	.	TGTGCCTGGAGCCGACTAGCCTACAATGAGCAGTTCTTC	CAWSRLAYNEQFF
few	14	TRBV7-9	TRBJ1-2	.	TGTGCCAGCAGCTTAGCCAAGGAGTTAACTGGCTACACCTTC	CASSLAKELTGYTF
.	16	TRBV4-1	TRBJ2-7	TRBD1	TGCGCCAGCAGCCCTTCCACCTGGACAGGGGGATACGAGCAGTACTTC	CASSPSTWTGGYEQYF
.	15	TRBV4-2	TRBJ2-7	.	TGTGCCAGCAGCCAAGATAGGGGTCACTCCTACGAGCAGTACTTC	CASSQDRGHSYEQYF
.	16	TRBV18	TRBJ2-7	.	TGTGCCAGCTCACCAGACGTGGCAGGAGGATCCTACGAGCAGTACTTC	CASSPDVAGGSYEQYF
.	15	TRBV15	TRBJ2-7	TRBD2	TGTGCCACCAGCAGAGAAGCGGGAGGGCCCTACGAGCAGTACTTC	CATSREAGGPYEQYF
.	14	TRBV7-9	TRBJ1-5	.	TGTGCCAGCAGCTGGGACAATAGCAATCAGCCCCAGCATTTT	CASSWDNSNQPQHF
.	14	TRBV10-1	TRBJ1-4	.	TGCGCCAGCAGTGAGTCTTCAGGAGGTGAAAAACTGTTTTTT	CASSESSGGEKLFF
.	13	TRBV6-6	TRBJ1-1	.	TGTGCCAGCCTCCCCGTCGCGAGGGTTGAAGCTTTCTTT	CASLPVARVEAFF
.	15	TRBV10-1	TRBJ2-1	TRBD2	TGCGCCAGCAGTGGTAGCGGGAAGGCCTACAATGAGCAGTTCTTC	CASSGSGKAYNEQFF
.	12	TRBV30	TRBJ2-5	.	TGTGCCTGGAGTGCCAGGGTAGAGACCCAGTACTTC	CAWSARVETQYF
.	14	TRBV27	TRBJ2-3	.	TGTGCCAGCAGTTTGGGTTGGGCGTCAGATACGCAGTATTTT	CASSLGWASDTQYF
few	12	TRBV29-1	TRBJ1-2	TRBD1	TGCAGCGTCGGGACAGTCTTCGGCGGCTACACCTTC	CSVGTVFGGYTF
.	10	TRBV20-1	TRBJ1-1	.	TGCAGTGCTAGAGGTCGGTCGGCTTTCTTT	CSARGRSAFF
.	15	TRBV9	TRBJ2-3	TRBD2	TGTGCCAGCAGAGCGAGCGGGAGTTGGGGAGATACGCAGTATTTT	CASRASGSWGDTQYF
.	15	TRBV6-7	TRBJ2-2	.	TGTGCCAGACTCACAGGGAATAGAGGTACCGGGGAGCTGTTTTTT	CARLTGNRGTGELFF
.	15	TRBV7-2	TRBJ1-5	.	TGTGCCAGCACCGCCTCAGGGTCGATCAATCAGCCCCAGCATTTT	CASTASGSINQPQHF
few	15	TRBV2	TRBJ2-2	TRBD1	TGTGCCAGCAAAACCGGGACAGGGAACACCGGGGAGCTGTTTTTT	CASKTGTGNTGELFF